This T cell receptor (beta chain) was documented in a study of cytomegalovirus exposure and HLA in healthy donors. The study, taken as a whole, reports: Presence/absence analyses rested on an assumption that sequencing depth was roughly uniform across donors. In an earlier analysis, about 90% or about 30%: the productive usage of most TCR beta V segments. Donors belonging to an Asian-associated ancestry cluster reportedly showed fewer N-insertions in productive TCRs than the roughly 670-donor mean, according to what a later analysis found.

The PCR made use of 60 Vbeta and 13 Jbeta primers. Only in-frame clones appear in the TCRdb table, and some are missing; sequencing was by immunoSEQ multiplex PCR. Among a few hundred thousand clones, 70% to 90% were seen once, and the ten largest hold about 8%. A note on this clone: Its antigen remains unknown.

V was shortened by 7 bases and J by 7 bases, with 19 bases between the two germline ends. CDR1 is SQVTM and CDR2 is ANQGSEA in the germline V gene. The CDR3 extends over 13 amino acids. Sample: PBMCs. The chain is built from TRBV29-1 and TRBJ1-2; D is unresolved. The source of this sequence is a woman aged 55-69 years in good health and CMV-seropositive. The CDR3 sequence: CSANDGNGGGYTF. The CDR3, as DNA: TGCAGCGCAAATGATGGGAACGGAGGTGGCTACACCTTC.